Listed below are T cell receptor beta chains from one sample, sequenced in a study of cytomegalovirus exposure and HLA in healthy donors. Profiled with immunoSEQ multiplex PCR; TCRdb holds only in-frame clones, not every one. Among some 88,000 clones listed, 60% to 80% were seen once. Input material: PBMCs. Receptors originate from a woman in her thirties in good health and CMV-seronegative. Each CDR3 is given with its conserved first and last residue. Fields, in order: clone size, J gene, D gene, V gene, CDR3 protein, CDR3 DNA. D genes are given only for firm matches. Clone size is not always given. Where it is, it says once, few, many or a class for expanded clones.

.,TRBJ1-2,.,TRBV5-1,CASSFTGLKNYGYTF,TGCGCCAGCAGCTTTACAGGGTTGAAGAACTATGGCTACACCTTC
.,TRBJ1-3,.,TRBV9,CASSVGGTNSGNTIYF,TGTGCCAGCAGCGTAGGGGGCACTAACTCTGGAAACACCATATATTTT
.,TRBJ2-3,TRBD2,TRBV9,CASSAGAGASGGDTQYF,TGTGCCAGCAGCGCCGGGGCGGGAGCTAGCGGGGGGGATACGCAGTATTTT
.,TRBJ2-3,.,TRBV29-1,CSVQGQGTDTQYF,TGCAGCGTTCAGGGACAAGGCACAGATACGCAGTATTTT
few,TRBJ1-6,TRBD1,TRBV6-5,CASSYSDRDNSPLHF,TGTGCCAGCAGTTACTCCGACAGGGACAATTCACCCCTCCACTTT
.,TRBJ2-5,TRBD2,TRBV9,CASSVTSGVETQYF,TGTGCCAGCAGCGTTACTAGCGGTGTGGAGACCCAGTACTTC
.,TRBJ1-6,TRBD1,TRBV27,CASSRTGFDSPLHF,TGTGCCAGCAGTAGGACAGGGTTTGATTCACCCCTCCACTTT
.,TRBJ2-1,.,TRBV2,CASSEDGGYNEQFF,TGTGCCAGCAGTGAAGATGGAGGGTACAATGAGCAGTTCTTC
.,TRBJ2-5,TRBD2,TRBV5-8,CASSMTSGGETQYF,TGTGCCAGCAGCATGACTAGCGGGGGTGAGACCCAGTACTTC
.,TRBJ1-2,TRBD1,TRBV19,CASTLQGAGGYTF,TGTGCCAGTACCCTACAGGGGGCCGGGGGCTACACCTTC
.,TRBJ2-7,TRBD1,TRBV27,CASSLRSGTGYNEQYF,TGTGCCAGCAGTTTACGATCCGGGACAGGTTACAACGAGCAGTACTTC
.,TRBJ1-2,.,TRBV9,CASSVDPLTGIYGYTF,TGTGCCAGCAGCGTAGACCCCCTAACAGGGATCTATGGCTACACCTTC
few,TRBJ2-5,.,TRBV6-6,CASSYSDAQETQYF,TGTGCCAGCAGTTATAGCGACGCCCAAGAGACCCAGTACTTC
.,TRBJ2-3,.,TRBV7-2,CASRFVGGAADTQYF,TGTGCCAGCAGATTCGTCGGGGGAGCCGCAGATACGCAGTATTTT
few,TRBJ1-4,TRBD1,TRBV6-1,CASSGRTEQGAGEKLFF,TGTGCCAGCAGTGGCAGAACTGAACAGGGGGCGGGGGAAAAACTGTTTTTT
few,TRBJ1-1,.,TRBV5-6,CASRGRGSYTEAFF,TGTGCCAGCAGGGGCAGGGGAAGCTACACTGAAGCTTTCTTT
.,TRBJ1-1,.,TRBV9,CASSVGANTEAFF,TGTGCCAGCAGCGTCGGAGCTAACACTGAAGCTTTCTTT
.,TRBJ1-6,.,TRBV6-5,CASSYGSGFKSPLHF,TGTGCCAGCAGTTACGGGTCGGGGTTCAAGTCACCCCTCCACTTT
.,TRBJ2-7,.,TRBV21-1,CASSKLVYEQYF,TGTGCCAGCAGCAAACTAGTCTACGAGCAGTACTTC
.,TRBJ2-7,TRBD1,TRBV28,CASSPGTGGYEQYF,TGTGCCAGCAGCCCCGGGACAGGTGGCTACGAGCAGTACTTC
.,TRBJ1-1,TRBD1,TRBV7-2,CASSFTGGASEAFF,TGTGCCAGCAGCTTTACAGGGGGCGCGTCTGAAGCTTTCTTT
.,TRBJ1-2,.,TRBV10-3,CAISGSQLPGGYTF,TGTGCCATCAGTGGGAGCCAGCTACCGGGTGGCTACACCTTC
.,TRBJ2-1,TRBD1,TRBV6-5,CASSYFRTGGVEQFF,TGTGCCAGCAGTTACTTCCGGACAGGGGGAGTTGAGCAGTTCTTC
.,TRBJ2-2,.,TRBV5-1,CASSLVGVGSGNTGELFF,TGCGCCAGCAGCCTGGTCGGGGTGGGAAGCGGAAACACCGGGGAGCTGTTTTTT
.,TRBJ1-5,.,TRBV27,CASSLSKGAGTQHF,TGTGCCAGCAGTTTATCGAAGGGTGCGGGGACCCAGCATTTT
.,TRBJ1-1,.,TRBV7-9,CASSKRRDTEAFF,TGTGCCAGCAGCAAACGCAGGGACACTGAAGCTTTCTTT
few,TRBJ2-7,TRBD2,TRBV7-9,CASSLLAGYEQYF,TGTGCCAGCAGCTTACTAGCGGGATACGAGCAGTACTTC
.,TRBJ1-1,TRBD1,TRBV9,CASSVEGQPHTEAFF,TGTGCCAGCAGCGTAGAGGGACAGCCCCACACTGAAGCTTTCTTT
.,TRBJ2-7,TRBD2,TRBV6-6,CASSYSSGISYEQYF,TGTGCCAGCAGTTACTCTAGCGGGATCTCCTACGAGCAGTACTTC
.,TRBJ1-6,.,TRBV5-1,CASSPRIGGWGNSPLHF,TGCGCCAGCAGCCCTCGGATCGGGGGGTGGGGGAATTCACCCCTCCACTTT
few,TRBJ2-3,TRBD1,TRBV6-4,CASSDWQGADTQYF,TGTGCCAGCAGTGACTGGCAGGGGGCAGATACGCAGTATTTT